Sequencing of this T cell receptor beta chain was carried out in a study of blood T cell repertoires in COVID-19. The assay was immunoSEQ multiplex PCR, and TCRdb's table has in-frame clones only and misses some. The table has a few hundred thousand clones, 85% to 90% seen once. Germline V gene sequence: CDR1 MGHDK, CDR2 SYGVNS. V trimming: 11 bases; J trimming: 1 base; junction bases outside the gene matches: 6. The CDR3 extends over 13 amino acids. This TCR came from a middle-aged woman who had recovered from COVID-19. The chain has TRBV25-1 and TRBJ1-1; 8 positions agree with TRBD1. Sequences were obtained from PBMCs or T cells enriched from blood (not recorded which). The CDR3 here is CASGTGTNTEAFF. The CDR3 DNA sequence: TGTGCCTCCGGGACAGGAACGAACACTGAAGCTTTCTTT.